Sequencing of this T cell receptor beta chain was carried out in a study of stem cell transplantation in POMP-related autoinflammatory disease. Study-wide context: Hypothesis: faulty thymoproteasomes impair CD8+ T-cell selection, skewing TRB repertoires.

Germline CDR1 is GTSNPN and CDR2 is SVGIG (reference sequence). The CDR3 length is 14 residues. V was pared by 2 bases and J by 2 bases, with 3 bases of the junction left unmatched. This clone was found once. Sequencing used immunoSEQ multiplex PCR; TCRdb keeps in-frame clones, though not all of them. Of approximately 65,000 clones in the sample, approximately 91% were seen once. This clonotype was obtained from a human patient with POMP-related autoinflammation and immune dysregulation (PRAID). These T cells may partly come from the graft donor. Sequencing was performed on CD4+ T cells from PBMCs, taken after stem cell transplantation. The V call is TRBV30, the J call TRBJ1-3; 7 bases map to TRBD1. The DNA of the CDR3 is TGTGCCTGGAGTCGGACAGGTACTGGAAACACCATATATTTT. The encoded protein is CAWSRTGTGNTIYF.